This is a list of T cell receptor beta chains from one sample in a study of T cells in Graves' hyperthyroidism and ophthalmopathy. TCRdb re-called the multiplex PCR reads through MiXCR, storing one row per CDR3 protein. The repertoire holds some 560,000 distinct CDR3 sequences, with roughly 15% as singletons. The sequenced sample consisted of blood. The receptors were sampled from a woman in her thirties or forties with Graves' hyperthyroidism. Each CDR3 is given without its conserved first and last residue. Clone size is not always given. Where it is, it says once, few, many or a class for expanded clones.

cdr3_aa,v_call,cdr3_length,j_call,clone_size
ASSPVNANEQF,TRBV5-1,11,TRBJ2-1,many
ASSNGPETQY,TRBV6-2/TRBV6-3,10,TRBJ2-5,many
SVEEWDSYNEQF,TRBV29-1,12,TRBJ2-1,-
ASSQGGDTTEAF,TRBV3-1,12,TRBJ1-1,many
ATSRPKSSGNTIY,TRBV19,13,TRBJ1-3,-
ASSLAPLQVRTDTQY,TRBV11-2,15,TRBJ2-3,-
ASSNPGLRVQY,TRBV3-1,11,TRBJ2-5,-
ASSLVSGLAGAGTDTQY,TRBV28,17,TRBJ2-3,many
AWTQYAGIAETQY,TRBV30,13,TRBJ2-5,many
ASSIGTGTDTQY,TRBV19,12,TRBJ2-3,-
ATSGVRGTYEQY,TRBV15,12,TRBJ2-7,many
SVLRQGMGYEQY,TRBV29-1,12,TRBJ2-7,many
SARDRVKANTGELF,TRBV20-1,14,TRBJ2-2,many
AWSGTLRNQPQH,TRBV30,12,TRBJ1-5,-
ASSLGAGTNTGELF,TRBV5-1,14,TRBJ2-2,many
ASSSIRDGDQPQH,TRBV28,13,TRBJ1-5,-
ASRVWSATLYEQY,TRBV6-1,13,TRBJ2-7,few
ASSLTGASQPQH,TRBV28,12,TRBJ1-5,few
SALAGAHPDTQY,TRBV20-1,12,TRBJ2-3,many
ASSYSGSGMGGYT,TRBV6-5,13,TRBJ1-2,many
SVEGQDKYEQY,TRBV29-1,11,TRBJ2-7,few
ASSSPLQRESIVDTQY,TRBV7-8,16,TRBJ2-3,many
ASTYGGGAYTGELF,TRBV7-3,14,TRBJ2-2,many
ASSPMTGGNEQY,TRBV18,12,TRBJ2-7,many
SAPGTGSYSNQPQH,TRBV20-1,14,TRBJ1-5,few
SASGDSNQPQH,TRBV20-1,11,TRBJ1-5,few
SARALSSGRGEQY,TRBV20-1,13,TRBJ2-7,many
ASTTTGGAYEQY,TRBV28,12,TRBJ2-7,many
ASTGSGKQPQH,TRBV6-1,11,TRBJ1-5,few
ASTPFVGGNTIY,TRBV6-1,12,TRBJ1-3,-
ASSELGGGPTDTQY,TRBV2,14,TRBJ2-3,few
SARVGGRANIQY,TRBV20-1,12,TRBJ2-4,many
ASSYSEGADTQY,TRBV6-5,12,TRBJ2-3,many
ASSQLASTDTQY,TRBV14,12,TRBJ2-3,-
ATSRSGQGANYGYT,TRBV15,14,TRBJ1-2,-
ASSQSANYGYT,TRBV7-9,11,TRBJ1-2,few
ASSPTSGARERQY,TRBV28,13,TRBJ2-5,many
ASSQDKGNSPLH,TRBV14,12,TRBJ1-6,-
SARATGRVLTGELF,TRBV20-1,14,TRBJ2-2,few
ASSYSMGAYEQY,TRBV6-5,12,TRBJ2-7,-
ARSSQGLEKLF,TRBV30,11,TRBJ1-4,few
ASSSDLEGEKLF,TRBV5-1,12,TRBJ1-4,-
ASSLDDQGSHEQF,TRBV11-2,13,TRBJ2-1,many
ASSRTSGMETQY,TRBV19,12,TRBJ2-5,few